This T cell receptor (beta chain) was documented in a study of Ad26.COV2.S vaccination and SARS-CoV-2 variants. Here immunoSEQ multiplex PCR was the method, and the copy in TCRdb shows in-frame clones only, minus some. The sample carries some 330,000 clones, roughly 88% recorded once. Notes on this clone: What it binds is not known.

Treatment reported: approximately 18 received Ad26.COV2.S at low or high dose, single or two shots; 5 received placebo; per-sample allocation not given. The study sampled participants on day 63 after the first vaccine or placebo injection. Points from the study as a whole: Non-spike TCR breadth was similar in vaccine and placebo recipients.

The CDR3 is made up of 14 amino acids. Trimming shortened V by 3 bases and J by 1 base, and 9 bases separated the two germline ends. CDR1 and CDR2 (germline): SGDLS, YYNGEE. This receptor was identified in a person between 18 and 59 years old who received the Ad26.COV2.S COVID-19 vaccine or a placebo. V gene TRBV9 combines with J gene TRBJ2-3, with D possibly matching TRBD2 (5 bases). Source: peripheral blood, taken in a trial of Ad26.COV2.S vaccine versus placebo. CDR3 DNA: TGTGCCAGCAGCGCCCAGCGGCGCACAGATACGCAGTATTTT. Its translation is CASSAQRRTDTQYF.